This section outlines one T cell receptor (beta chain) sequence together with its context. Its antigen is still unknown. Assay used: immunoSEQ multiplex PCR; TCRdb lists only in-frame clones, some missing. The sample lists tens of thousands of clones, approximately 78% occurring once. Trimming cost V 1 base and J 5 bases, with 11 bases left between them. Germline V gene lookup returns CDR1 SNHLY and CDR2 FYNNEI. The CDR3 is 15 residues long. The data were taken from a study of PD-L1 blockade in urothelial cancer. Overall study: Men with urothelial cancer arising in the bladder made up twenty-five of 29 patients. Study findings and constraints: Durable-benefit cases showed more tumor-associated blood clone expansion at 3 weeks.

Sequenced material: PBMCs, taken around atezolizumab (anti-PD-L1) treatment. The origin of this receptor is an older man with urothelial cancer. The chain links TRBV2 to TRBJ2-2; D gene uncertain. This CDR3 reads CASSEDYPSTGELFF. CDR3 nucleotides: TGTGCCAGCAGTGAAGACTATCCAAGTACCGGGGAGCTGTTTTTT. The full variable domain, rest sourced from reference TRBV2 and TRBJ2-2, is EPEVTQTPSHQVTQMGQEVILRCVPISNHLYFYWYRQILGQKVEFLVSFYNNEISEKSEIFDDQFSVERPDGSNFTLKIRSTKLEDSAMYFCASSEDYPSTGELFFGEGSRLTVL.